This T cell receptor beta chain emerged from a study of neurological immune-mediated disorders. Time point specified: longitudinal time-point 3. The cDNA came from 5'RACE with 10-nucleotide random UMIs. TCRdb processed the 5' RACE reads anew with MiXCR; each CDR3 protein has one entry. Seen here are approximately 48,000 distinct CDR3 sequences, 10% to 15% observed once, and the top ten hold around 8.8%. The CDR3 length is 14 residues. CDR1 and CDR2 (germline): MNHEY, SVGEGT. The V and J ends lost 6 bases and 0 bases respectively, with 11 bases between them. This receptor was identified in a male donor with HTLV-1-associated myelopathy (HAM/TSP). The specimen sequenced was PBMCs. The chain carries TRBV6-2 or TRBV6-3 and TRBJ1-2; tentative D call: TRBD1 (5 bases). The DNA of the CDR3 is TGTGCCAGCAGCCGGGACGCATCTAACTATGGCTACACCTTC. Translation gives CASSRDASNYGYTF.